The source of this T cell receptor (beta chain) is a study of Graves' ophthalmopathy and Graves' hyperthyroidism. Study-level findings and limits: Blood contained most expanded thyroid clonotypes exceeding 0.001 frequency.

The stable label applied to hyperthyroidism with no ophthalmopathy within 18 months of follow-up. Researchers turned away patients with other autoimmune diseases, uncontrolled infections, pregnancy or lactation. A 10 ml volume of fresh peripheral blood provided the PBMCs. Amplified material comprised TCR beta CDR3 regions derived from RNA transcripts. The authors performed first-round RT-PCR with HTBI primers and then a second-round multiplex PCR. TCRdb ran MiXCR on the multiplex PCR reads and lists one entry per CDR3 protein. The sample yields roughly 380,000 distinct CDR3 sequences, 15% seen once. The CDR3 covers 14 residues. Per germline, CDR1 SGDLS and CDR2 YYNGEE. About this clonotype: Its antigen remains unknown. A read error may explain this, as a much larger clone is one base away.

Sequenced: peripheral blood. This sequence was found in a woman aged 18-29 years with stable Graves' hyperthyroidism. V and J are TRBV9 and TRBJ2-5; unclear D gene. Written as DNA, the CDR3 is TGTGCCAGCAACGACGGCCCGCCGCAAGAGACCAAGTACTTC. Translating gives CASNDGPPQETKYF.